This TCR beta chain originates from a study of shared clonotypes between healthy human individuals. General study points: A generally larger estimated richness was seen in naive subsets than in memory subsets.

This table comes from immunoSEQ multiplex PCR, and its TCRdb copy is limited to in-frame clones, with some not included. The data show 2 million to 3 million clones, with approximately 94% seen just once and 0.11% to 0.15% held by the top ten. In the case of this clone: Its target is unknown.

The study separated CD4+ cells into CD45RA+ naive and CD45RA-negative memory subsets. V shed 4 bases, J shed 10 bases, and the junction held 6 bases outside the gene matches. The CDR3 covers 15 residues. The germline V gene encodes CDR1 WNHNN and CDR2 SYGVQD (reference sequence). The sequenced material came from naive CD4+ T cells sorted from blood. The subset: CD45RA+ positively selected. This receptor was taken from a man between 18 and 35 years old in good health. This chain uses TRBV10-1 with TRBJ2-1; 14 nucleotides line up with TRBD2. CDR3 loop: CASSGLTSGRAEQFF. Here the CDR3 DNA reads TGCGCCAGCAGTGGGCTGACTAGCGGGAGGGCCGAGCAGTTCTTC.